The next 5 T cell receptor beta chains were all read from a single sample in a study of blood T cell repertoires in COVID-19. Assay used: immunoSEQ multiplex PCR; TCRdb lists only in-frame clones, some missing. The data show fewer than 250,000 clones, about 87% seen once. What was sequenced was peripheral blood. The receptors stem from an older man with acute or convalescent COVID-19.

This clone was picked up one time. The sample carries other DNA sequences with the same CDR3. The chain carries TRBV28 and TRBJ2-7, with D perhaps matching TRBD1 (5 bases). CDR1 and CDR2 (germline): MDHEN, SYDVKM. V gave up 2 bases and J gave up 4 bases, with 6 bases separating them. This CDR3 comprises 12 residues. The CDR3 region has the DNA TGTGCCAGCAGTTTACAGGGATACGAGCAGTACTTC. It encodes CASSLQGYEQYF. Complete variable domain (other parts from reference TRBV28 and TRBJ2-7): DVKVTQSSRYLVKRTGEKVFLECVQDMDHENMFWYRQDPGLGLRLIYFSYDVKMKEKGDIPEGYSVSREKKERFSLILESASTNQTSMYLCASSLQGYEQYFGPGTRLTVT.

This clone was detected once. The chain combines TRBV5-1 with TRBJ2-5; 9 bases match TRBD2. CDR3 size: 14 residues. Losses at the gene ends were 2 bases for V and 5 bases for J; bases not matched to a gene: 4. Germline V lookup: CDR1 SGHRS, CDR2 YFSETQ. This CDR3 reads CASSLYSGRETQYF. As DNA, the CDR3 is TGCGCCAGCAGCTTATACAGCGGGAGGGAGACCCAGTACTTC. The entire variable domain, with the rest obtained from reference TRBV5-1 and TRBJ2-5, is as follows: KAGVTQTPRYLIKTRGQQVTLSCSPISGHRSVSWYQQTPGQGLQFLFEYFSETQRNKGNFPGRFSGRQFSNSRSEMNVSTLELGDSALYLCASSLYSGRETQYFGPGTRLLVL.

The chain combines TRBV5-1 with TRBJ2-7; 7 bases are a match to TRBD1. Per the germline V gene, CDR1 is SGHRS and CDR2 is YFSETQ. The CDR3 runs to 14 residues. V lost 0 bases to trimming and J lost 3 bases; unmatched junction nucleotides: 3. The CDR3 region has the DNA TGCGCCAGCAGCTTGGAAGCAGGGGGCTACGAGCAGTACTTC. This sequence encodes CASSLEAGGYEQYF.

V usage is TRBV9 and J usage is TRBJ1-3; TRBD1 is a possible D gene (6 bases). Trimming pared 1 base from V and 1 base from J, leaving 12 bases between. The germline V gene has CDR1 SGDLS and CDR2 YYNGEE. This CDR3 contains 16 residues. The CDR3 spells CASSVPRGGSGNTIYF. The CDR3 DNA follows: TGTGCCAGCAGCGTACCCCGAGGGGGTTCTGGAAACACCATATATTTT.

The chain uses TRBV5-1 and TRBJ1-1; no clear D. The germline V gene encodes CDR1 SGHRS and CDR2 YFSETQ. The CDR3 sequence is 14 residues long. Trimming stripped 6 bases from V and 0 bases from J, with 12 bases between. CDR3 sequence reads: CASTVGRVNTEAFF. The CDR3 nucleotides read TGCGCCAGCACCGTGGGCAGAGTGAACACTGAAGCTTTCTTT.